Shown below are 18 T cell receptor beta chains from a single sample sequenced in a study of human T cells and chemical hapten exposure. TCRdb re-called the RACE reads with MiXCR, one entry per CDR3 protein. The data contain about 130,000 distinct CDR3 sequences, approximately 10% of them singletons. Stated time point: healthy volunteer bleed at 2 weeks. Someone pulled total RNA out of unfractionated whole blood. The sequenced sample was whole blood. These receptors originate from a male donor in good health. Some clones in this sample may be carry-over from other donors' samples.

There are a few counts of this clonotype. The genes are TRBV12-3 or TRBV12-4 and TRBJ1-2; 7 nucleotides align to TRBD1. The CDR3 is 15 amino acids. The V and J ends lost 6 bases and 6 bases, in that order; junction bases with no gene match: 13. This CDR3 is CASSAPGQAIDGYTF. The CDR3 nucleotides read TGTGCCAGCAGCGCCCCCGGACAGGCGATAGATGGCTACACCTTC.

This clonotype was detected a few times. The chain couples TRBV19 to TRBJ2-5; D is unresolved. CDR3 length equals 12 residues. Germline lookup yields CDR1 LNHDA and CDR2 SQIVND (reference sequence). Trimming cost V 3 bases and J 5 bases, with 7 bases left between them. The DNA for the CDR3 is TGTGCCAGTAGTATCATCGGGGAGACCCAGTACTTC. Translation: CASSIIGETQYF.

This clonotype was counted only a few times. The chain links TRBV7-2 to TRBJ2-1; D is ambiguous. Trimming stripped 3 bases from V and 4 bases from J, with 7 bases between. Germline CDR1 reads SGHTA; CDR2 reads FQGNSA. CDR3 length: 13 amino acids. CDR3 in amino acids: CASSFDKYNEQFF. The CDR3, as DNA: TGTGCCAGCAGCTTCGACAAATACAATGAGCAGTTCTTC.

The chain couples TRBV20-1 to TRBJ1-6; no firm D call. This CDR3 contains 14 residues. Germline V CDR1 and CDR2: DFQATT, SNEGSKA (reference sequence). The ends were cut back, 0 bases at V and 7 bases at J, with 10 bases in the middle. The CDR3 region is CSAREWKENSPLHF. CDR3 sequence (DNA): TGCAGTGCTAGAGAGTGGAAGGAGAATTCACCCCTCCACTTT.

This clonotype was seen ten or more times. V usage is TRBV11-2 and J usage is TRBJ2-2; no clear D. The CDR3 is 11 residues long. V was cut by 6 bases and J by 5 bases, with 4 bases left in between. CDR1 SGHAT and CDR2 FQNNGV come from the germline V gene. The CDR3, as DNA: TGTGCCAGCAGTTCTACCGGGGAGCTGTTTTTT. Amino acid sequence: CASSSTGELFF.

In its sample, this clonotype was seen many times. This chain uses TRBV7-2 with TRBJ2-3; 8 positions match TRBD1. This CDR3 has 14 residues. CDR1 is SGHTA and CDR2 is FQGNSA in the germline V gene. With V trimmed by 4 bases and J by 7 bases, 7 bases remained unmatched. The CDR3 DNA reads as TGTGCCAGCAGCTCAAGACAGGGGAGGAATACGCAGTATTTT. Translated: CASSSRQGRNTQYF. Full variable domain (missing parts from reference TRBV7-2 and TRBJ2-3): GAGVSQSPSNKVTEKGKDVELRCDPISGHTALYWYRQSLGQGLEFLIYFQGNSAPDKSGLPSDRFSAERTGGSVSTLTIQRTQQEDSAVYLCASSSRQGRNTQYFGPGTRLTVL.

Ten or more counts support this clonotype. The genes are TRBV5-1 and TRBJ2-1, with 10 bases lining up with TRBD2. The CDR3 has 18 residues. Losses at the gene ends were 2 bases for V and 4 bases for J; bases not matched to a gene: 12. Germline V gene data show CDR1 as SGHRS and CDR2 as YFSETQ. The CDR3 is CASSFYGLAGDGYNEQFF. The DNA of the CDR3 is TGCGCCAGCAGCTTTTACGGGCTAGCGGGAGATGGGTACAATGAGCAGTTCTTC.

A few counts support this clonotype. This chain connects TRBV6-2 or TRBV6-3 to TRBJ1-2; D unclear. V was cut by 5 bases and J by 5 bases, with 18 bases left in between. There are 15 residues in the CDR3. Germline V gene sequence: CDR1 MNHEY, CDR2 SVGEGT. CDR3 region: CASSRTRTDPYGYTF. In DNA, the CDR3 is TGTGCCAGCAGTCGGACCCGGACGGATCCGTATGGCTACACCTTC.

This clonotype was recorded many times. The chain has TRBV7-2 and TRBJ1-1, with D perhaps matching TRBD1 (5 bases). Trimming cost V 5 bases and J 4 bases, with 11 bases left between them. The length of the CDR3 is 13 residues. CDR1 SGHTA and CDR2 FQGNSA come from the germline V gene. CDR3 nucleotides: TGTGCCAGCAGCCCCTGGGGCGGCACTGAAGCTTTCTTT. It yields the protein CASSPWGGTEAFF.

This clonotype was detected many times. CDR3 DNA sequence: TGTGCCAGCAGCTTACGTCTCCGGGGAGTCAATCAGCCCCAGCATTTT. Its protein is CASSLRLRGVNQPQHF. The rearrangement uses TRBV7-2 and TRBJ1-5; no definite D call. The V gene's germline CDR1 is SGHTA and CDR2 FQGNSA. The CDR3 length is 16 residues. Trimming stripped 2 bases from V and 3 bases from J, with 14 bases between.

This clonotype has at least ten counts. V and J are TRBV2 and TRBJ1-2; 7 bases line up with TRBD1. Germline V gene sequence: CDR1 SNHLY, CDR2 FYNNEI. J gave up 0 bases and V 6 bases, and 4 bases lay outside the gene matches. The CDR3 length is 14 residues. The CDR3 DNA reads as TGTGCCAGCAGGAACAGGGGTTCTAACTATGGCTACACCTTC. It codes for CASRNRGSNYGYTF.

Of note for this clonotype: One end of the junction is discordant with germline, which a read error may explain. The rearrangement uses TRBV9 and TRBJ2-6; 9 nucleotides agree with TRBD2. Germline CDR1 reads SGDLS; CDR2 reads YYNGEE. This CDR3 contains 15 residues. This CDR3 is CGSSGGSSGANVLTF. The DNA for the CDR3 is TGTGGCAGCAGCGGGGGGAGCTCTGGGGCCAACGTCCTGACTTTC.

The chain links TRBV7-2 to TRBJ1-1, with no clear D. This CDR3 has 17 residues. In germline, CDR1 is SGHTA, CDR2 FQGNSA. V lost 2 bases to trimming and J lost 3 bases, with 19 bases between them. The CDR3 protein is CASSLFRPIPDDTEAFF. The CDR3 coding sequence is TGTGCCAGCAGCTTATTCCGTCCCATTCCAGATGACACTGAAGCTTTCTTT.

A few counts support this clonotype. The CDR3 sequence is CASSSKGQGKQETQYF. The CDR3 DNA follows: TGTGCCAGCAGCTCCAAAGGACAGGGGAAACAAGAGACCCAGTACTTC. The chain is built from TRBV7-9 and TRBJ2-5; the match to TRBD1 covers 9 bases. The CDR3 is 16 amino acids. The germline gives CDR1 SEHNR, CDR2 FQNEAQ (reference sequence). Trimming cost V 4 bases and J 2 bases; bases outside gene matches: 8.

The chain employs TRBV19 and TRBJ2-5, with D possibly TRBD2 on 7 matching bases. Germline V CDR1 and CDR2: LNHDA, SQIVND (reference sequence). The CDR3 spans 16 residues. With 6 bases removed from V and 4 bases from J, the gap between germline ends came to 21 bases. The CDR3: CASSAWGGGHRETQYF. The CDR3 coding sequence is TGTGCCAGTAGCGCATGGGGGGGGGGGCATCGAGAGACCCAGTACTTC.

CDR3 nucleotide sequence: TGCGCCAGCAGCTTGGTAGCCTCAAGGGAGCAGTTCTTC. Protein sequence: CASSLVASREQFF. The chain joins TRBV5-1 to TRBJ2-1; D is uncertain. The CDR3 covers 13 residues. Trimming cost V 0 bases and J 10 bases, with 11 bases left between them. The germline V gene has CDR1 SGHRS and CDR2 YFSETQ.

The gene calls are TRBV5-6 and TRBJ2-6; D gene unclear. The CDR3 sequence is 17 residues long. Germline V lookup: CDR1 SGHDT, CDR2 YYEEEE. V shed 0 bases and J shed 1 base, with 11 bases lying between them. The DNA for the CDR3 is TGTGCCAGCAGCTTGGGCATTTTCGGTTCTGGGGCCAACGTCCTGACTTTC. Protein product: CASSLGIFGSGANVLTF.

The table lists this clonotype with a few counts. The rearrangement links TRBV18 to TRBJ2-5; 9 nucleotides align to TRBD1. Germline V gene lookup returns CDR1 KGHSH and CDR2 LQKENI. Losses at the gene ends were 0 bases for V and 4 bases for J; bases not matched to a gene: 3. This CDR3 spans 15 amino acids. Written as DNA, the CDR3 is TGTGCCAGCTCACCACCGAAGGACAGGGGAGAGACCCAGTACTTC. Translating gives CASSPPKDRGETQYF.